The 23 T cell receptor beta chains listed next were all sequenced from one sample in a study of blood T cell repertoires in COVID-19. Using immunoSEQ multiplex PCR, the repertoire was profiled, and TCRdb retains in-frame clones only, with some absent. The table shows more than 20,000 clones, with more than 65% occurring only once. Sample: peripheral blood. These receptor sequences come from a man aged 45-65 years with active or convalescent COVID-19.

This chain links TRBV6-5 with TRBJ1-3; D unclear. V lost 8 bases, J lost 3 bases, and 14 bases lay in between. CDR1 MNHEY and CDR2 SVGAGI come from the germline V gene. The CDR3 has 14 amino acids. CDR3 sequence: CASCLGSLGNTIYF. In nucleotides, the CDR3 is TGTGCCAGCTGCCTCGGGTCGCTTGGAAACACCATATATTTT.

CDR3 nucleotide sequence: TGTGCCAGCAGATCAGGGGTGAACACTGAAGCTTTCTTT. Residues: CASRSGVNTEAFF. The chain is built from TRBV28 and TRBJ1-1; weak D call: TRBD1 (6 bases). This CDR3 has 13 amino acids. V was pared by 6 bases and J by 0 bases, with 8 bases between. Germline V gene sequence: CDR1 MDHEN, CDR2 SYDVKM.

This sequence joins TRBV10-3 and TRBJ2-7; perhaps TRBD1 as D (6 bases). Trimming stripped 0 bases from V and 4 bases from J, with 10 bases between. The CDR3 length is 14 residues. Germline assignment: CDR1 ENHRY and CDR2 SYGVKD. In nucleotides, the CDR3 is TGTGCCATCAGTGAGTCGGGGGCGGTATACGAGCAGTACTTC. This translates into CAISESGAVYEQYF.

This chain joins TRBV3-1 (or the pseudogene TRBV3-2) and TRBJ2-5; tentatively, D is TRBD2 (6 bases). The CDR3 length is 18 residues. V was clipped by 0 bases and J by 5 bases, with 22 bases between them. CDR1 LGHDT and CDR2 YNNKEL come from the germline V gene (reference sequence). CDR3 amino acids: CASSQEPFGGGARETQYF. CDR3 nucleotides: TGTGCCAGCAGCCAAGAGCCCTTCGGTGGCGGGGCTCGGGAGACCCAGTACTTC.

This clone was recorded a few times. CDR3 amino acids: CASSLRDRDYGYTF. The CDR3 DNA reads TGTGCCAGCAGCTTGAGAGACAGGGACTATGGCTACACCTTC. The rearrangement links TRBV5-4 to TRBJ1-2; 7 nucleotides line up with TRBD1. The CDR3 has 14 residues. CDR1 and CDR2 (germline): SGHNT, YYREEE (reference sequence). V trimming: 1 base; J trimming: 3 bases; junction bases outside the gene matches: 3.

The chain couples TRBV4-2 to TRBJ1-2; D is possibly TRBD1 (5 bases). The germline V gene has CDR1 LGHNA and CDR2 YNFKEQ. The CDR3 totals 14 residues. V lost 0 bases to trimming and J lost 5 bases, with 10 bases between them. The chain's CDR3 is CASSQEGGEYGYTF. The DNA for the CDR3 is TGTGCCAGCAGCCAAGAGGGAGGGGAATATGGCTACACCTTC.

The chain links TRBV19 to TRBJ2-3; 12 bases map to TRBD1. The trim removed 6 bases at V and 8 bases at J, leaving 12 bases unmatched. Germline-derived CDR1 and CDR2 are LNHDA and SQIVND (reference sequence). The CDR3 is 16 amino acids. Here the CDR3 DNA reads TGTGCCAGTAGACCCTCGGGGACAGGGGGCGATGGTACGCAGTATTTT. Its translation: CASRPSGTGGDGTQYF.

The chain recombines TRBV2 with TRBJ2-3; 10 positions match TRBD2. V shed 5 bases and J 1 base; nucleotides not matched to a gene: 3. CDR3 length equals 15 residues. Per germline, CDR1 SNHLY and CDR2 FYNNEI. The DNA for the CDR3 is TGTGCCAGCAGTCCCGGGACTAGCGGCACAGATACGCAGTATTTT. The encoded protein is CASSPGTSGTDTQYF.

The J gene is TRBJ1-4, the V gene TRBV5-1; 9 bases line up with TRBD1. Unmatched junction bases numbered 6, after V lost 5 bases and J lost 7 bases. The CDR3 totals 14 residues. Germline V gene lookup returns CDR1 SGHRS and CDR2 YFSETQ. CDR3 protein: CASRAGTGPEKLFF. In nucleotides, the CDR3 is TGCGCCAGCAGGGCTGGGACAGGGCCTGAAAAACTGTTTTTT.

This rearrangement joins TRBV2 to TRBJ1-1, with TRBD1 matching 7 bases. The germline gives CDR1 SNHLY, CDR2 FYNNEI. V dropped 8 bases and J dropped 11; count of bases not matched to a gene: 8. CDR3 length equals 11 residues. The CDR3 nucleotides read TGTGCCAGCTCAGAGACAGGGTCTGCTTTCTTT. Translated: CASSETGSAFF.

The chain carries TRBV3-1 (or the pseudogene TRBV3-2) and TRBJ1-2; D remains ambiguous. Germline lookup yields CDR1 LGHDT and CDR2 YNNKEL (reference sequence). The CDR3 contains 13 residues. Trimming left V 3 bases short and J 6 bases short, with 11 bases between. The CDR3 DNA is TGTGCCAGCAGCCAGGGAGGGTGGAATGGCTACACCTTC. It encodes CASSQGGWNGYTF.

The rearrangement joins TRBV19 to TRBJ2-5, with 9 bases aligning to TRBD1. The CDR3 has 15 amino acids. Germline V gene data show CDR1 as LNHDA and CDR2 as SQIVND (reference sequence). V lost 5 bases, J lost 5 bases, and 9 bases stayed unmatched. CDR3 amino acids: CASSSGQGLRETQYF. The CDR3 nucleotides are TGTGCCAGTAGTTCGGGACAGGGCTTACGGGAGACCCAGTACTTC.

This rearrangement joins TRBV29-1 to TRBJ2-7; D is unresolved. The germline V gene has CDR1 SQVTM and CDR2 ANQGSEA. This CDR3 is built from 14 residues. V lost 1 base and J lost 0, with 10 bases in between. The CDR3 nucleotides read TGCAGCGTTGAAGGTCAGGTCTTCTCCTACGAGCAGTACTTC. As protein: CSVEGQVFSYEQYF.

The genes are TRBV19 and TRBJ1-2; D not certain. The V and J ends lost 1 base and 5 bases respectively, with 17 bases between them. CDR1 is LNHDA and CDR2 is SQIVND in the germline V gene (reference sequence). CDR3 length: 16 amino acids. DNA for the CDR3: TGTGCCAGTAGTATAGTATTATCGGGTATGGATTATGGCTACACCTTC. The encoded protein is CASSIVLSGMDYGYTF.

The V and J genes are TRBV20-1 and TRBJ1-1; D not certain. Germline lookup yields CDR1 DFQATT and CDR2 SNEGSKA (reference sequence). The CDR3 contains 11 residues. V was cut by 3 bases and J by 8 bases, with 10 bases left in between. The CDR3 loop reads CSASSGVEAFF. CDR3 sequence (DNA): TGCAGTGCTAGTTCGGGAGTCGAAGCTTTCTTT.

V is TRBV5-6 and J is TRBJ2-5; 7 bases line up with TRBD1. This CDR3 has 15 amino acids. Germline V CDR1 and CDR2: SGHDT, YYEEEE. V trimming: 5 bases; J trimming: 5 bases; junction bases outside the gene matches: 12. In DNA, the CDR3 is TGTGCCAGCAGACCACAGGGGCTTCCAGGGGAGACCCAGTACTTC. It encodes CASRPQGLPGETQYF.

The chain is built from TRBV6-5 and TRBJ2-3; 9 positions match TRBD1. In germline, CDR1 is MNHEY, CDR2 SVGAGI. V dropped 2 bases and J dropped 4; count of bases not matched to a gene: 4. The CDR3 is 15 amino acids. CDR3 residues: CASSYGDREADTQYF. The DNA for the CDR3 is TGTGCCAGCAGTTACGGGGACAGGGAGGCAGATACGCAGTATTTT.

About this clone: The likely explanation is a read error, given a far larger clone one base away. The chain combines TRBV9 with TRBJ2-3, with 8 bases lining up with TRBD2. Germline CDR1 and CDR2: SGDLS and YYNGEE. V lost 1 base and J lost 4; bases outside the gene matches: 8. The CDR3 totals 16 residues. The CDR3 sequence is CASSVHLTGGADTQYF. The CDR3 DNA follows: TGTGCCAGCAGCGTACACCTGACGGGGGGGGCAGATACGCAGTATTTT.

This chain links TRBV20-1 with TRBJ2-5; TRBD2 matches 7 bases. J was trimmed by 5 bases and V by 3 bases; bases with no gene match: 12. CDR3 length equals 15 residues. The V gene's germline CDR1 is DFQATT and CDR2 SNEGSKA (reference sequence). The DNA of the CDR3 is TGCAGTGCTAGTCAGGTTGAGGGAGGGAGGGAGACCCAGTACTTC. Translated: CSASQVEGGRETQYF.

V is TRBV24-1 and J is TRBJ2-3, with TRBD1 as a possible D gene (5 bases). The CDR3 runs to 14 residues. Deletions cut 4 bases from V and 5 bases from J, with 12 bases between. Germline assignment: CDR1 KGHDR and CDR2 SFDVKD. CDR3 amino acids: CATSEPRDRDTQYF. CDR3 nucleotides: TGTGCCACCAGTGAGCCCAGGGATAGAGATACGCAGTATTTT.

This clone was detected a few times. The chain has TRBV5-4 and TRBJ2-1; TRBD2 matches 11 bases. J was trimmed by 3 bases and V by 4 bases; bases with no gene match: 3. Germline assignment: CDR1 SGHNT and CDR2 YYREEE (reference sequence). The CDR3 spans 15 residues. Here the CDR3 DNA reads TGTGCCAGCAGCCCGACTAGCGGGGTCTACAATGAGCAGTTCTTC. This encodes CASSPTSGVYNEQFF.

The chain couples TRBV6-5 to TRBJ2-7; 11 positions agree with TRBD2. The trim removed 6 bases at V and 3 bases at J, leaving 7 bases unmatched. The CDR3 has 15 residues. Germline V gene sequence: CDR1 MNHEY, CDR2 SVGAGI. CDR3 DNA sequence: TGTGCCAGCAGCCGTACTAGCGGGAGTTTCTACGAGCAGTACTTC. Translated: CASSRTSGSFYEQYF.

Remarks on this clone: The sample carries other DNA sequences with the same CDR3. The gene calls are TRBV10-3 and TRBJ1-1, with TRBD1 identical over 11 bases. J gave up 3 bases and V 2 bases, and 8 bases lay outside the gene matches. CDR1 is ENHRY and CDR2 is SYGVKD in the germline V gene. The CDR3 covers 17 residues. The chain's CDR3 is CAISEPRTGGFDTEAFF. The CDR3 DNA reads as TGTGCCATCAGTGAGCCCCGGACAGGGGGCTTCGACACTGAAGCTTTCTTT.